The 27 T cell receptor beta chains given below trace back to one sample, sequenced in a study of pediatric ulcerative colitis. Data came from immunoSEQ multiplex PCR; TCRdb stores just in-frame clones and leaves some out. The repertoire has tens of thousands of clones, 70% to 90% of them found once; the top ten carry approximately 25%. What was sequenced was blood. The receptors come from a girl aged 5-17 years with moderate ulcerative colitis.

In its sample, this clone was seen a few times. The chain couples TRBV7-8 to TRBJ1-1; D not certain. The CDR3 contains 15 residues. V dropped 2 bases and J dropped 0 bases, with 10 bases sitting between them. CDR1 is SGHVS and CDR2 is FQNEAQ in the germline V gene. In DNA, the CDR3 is TGTGCCAGCAGCTTAAACATTCTTATGAACACTGAAGCTTTCTTT. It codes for CASSLNILMNTEAFF.

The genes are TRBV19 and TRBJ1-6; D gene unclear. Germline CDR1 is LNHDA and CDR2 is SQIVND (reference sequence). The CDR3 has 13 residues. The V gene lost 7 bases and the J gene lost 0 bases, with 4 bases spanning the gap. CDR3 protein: CASTGSYNSPLHF. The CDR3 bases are TGTGCCAGTACTGGCTCCTATAATTCACCCCTCCACTTT.

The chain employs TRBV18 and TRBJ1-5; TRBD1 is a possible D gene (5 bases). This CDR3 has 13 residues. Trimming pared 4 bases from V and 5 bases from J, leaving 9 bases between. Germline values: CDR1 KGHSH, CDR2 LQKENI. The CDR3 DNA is TGTGCCAGCTCACTGACAGCCGATCAGCCCCAGCATTTT. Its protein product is CASSLTADQPQHF.

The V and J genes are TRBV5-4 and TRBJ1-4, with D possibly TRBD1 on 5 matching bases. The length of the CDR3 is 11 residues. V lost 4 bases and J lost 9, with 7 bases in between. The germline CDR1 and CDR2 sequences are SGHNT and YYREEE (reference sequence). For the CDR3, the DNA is TGTGCCAGCAGCCAGGACAAAAAACTGTTTTTT. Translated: CASSQDKKLFF.

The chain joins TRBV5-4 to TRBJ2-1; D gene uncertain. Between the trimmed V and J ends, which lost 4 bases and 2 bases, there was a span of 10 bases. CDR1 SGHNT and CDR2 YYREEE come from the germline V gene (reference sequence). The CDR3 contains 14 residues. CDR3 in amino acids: CASSDVSAYNEQFF. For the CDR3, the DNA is TGTGCCAGCAGCGACGTAAGTGCCTACAATGAGCAGTTCTTC.

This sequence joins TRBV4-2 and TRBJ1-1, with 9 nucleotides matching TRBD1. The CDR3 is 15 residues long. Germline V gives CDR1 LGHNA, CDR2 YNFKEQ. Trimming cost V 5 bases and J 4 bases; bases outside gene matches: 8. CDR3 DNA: TGTGCCAGCAGCGTGGACAGGGGCTTGGGCACTGAAGCTTTCTTT. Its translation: CASSVDRGLGTEAFF.

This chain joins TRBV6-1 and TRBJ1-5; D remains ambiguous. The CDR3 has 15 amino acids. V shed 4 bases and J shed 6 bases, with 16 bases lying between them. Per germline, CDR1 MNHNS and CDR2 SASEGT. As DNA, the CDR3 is TGTGCCAGCAGTGGACTTGTTGGGTACGGTCAGCCCCAGCATTTT. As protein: CASSGLVGYGQPQHF.

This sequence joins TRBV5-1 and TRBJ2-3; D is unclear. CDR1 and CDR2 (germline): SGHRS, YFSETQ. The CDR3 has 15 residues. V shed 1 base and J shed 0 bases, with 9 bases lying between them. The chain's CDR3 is CASSLWTVSTDTQYF. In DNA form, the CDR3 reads TGCGCCAGCAGCTTGTGGACGGTTAGCACAGATACGCAGTATTTT.

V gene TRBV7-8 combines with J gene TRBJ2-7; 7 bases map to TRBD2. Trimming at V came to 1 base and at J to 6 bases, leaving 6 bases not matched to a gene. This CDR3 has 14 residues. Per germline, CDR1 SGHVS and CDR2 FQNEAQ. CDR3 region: CASSLVGGRAEQYF. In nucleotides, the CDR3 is TGTGCCAGCAGCTTAGTCGGGGGGAGGGCCGAGCAGTACTTC.

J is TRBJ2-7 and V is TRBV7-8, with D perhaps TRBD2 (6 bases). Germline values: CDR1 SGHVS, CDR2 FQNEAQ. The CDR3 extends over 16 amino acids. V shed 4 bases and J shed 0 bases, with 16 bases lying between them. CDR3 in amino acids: CASSWFPGASSYEQYF. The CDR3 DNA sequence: TGTGCCAGCAGCTGGTTCCCGGGAGCCAGCTCCTACGAGCAGTACTTC.

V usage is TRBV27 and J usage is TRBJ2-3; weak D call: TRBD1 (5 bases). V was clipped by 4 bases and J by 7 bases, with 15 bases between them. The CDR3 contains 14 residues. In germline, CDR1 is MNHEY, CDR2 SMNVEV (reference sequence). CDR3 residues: CASSWQGAYNTQYF. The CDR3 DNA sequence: TGTGCCAGCAGTTGGCAGGGCGCTTATAATACGCAGTATTTT.

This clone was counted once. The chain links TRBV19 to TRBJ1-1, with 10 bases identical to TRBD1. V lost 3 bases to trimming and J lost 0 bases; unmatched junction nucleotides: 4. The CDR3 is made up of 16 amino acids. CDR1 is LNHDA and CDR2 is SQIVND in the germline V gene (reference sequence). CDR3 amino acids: CASSIRGQGMNTEAFF. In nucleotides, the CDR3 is TGTGCCAGTAGTATTAGGGGACAGGGGATGAACACTGAAGCTTTCTTT.

CDR3 sequence (DNA): TGTGCCAGCAGCCCGACTTCAGGGGGCGAGTCCTACGAGCAGTACTTC. The encoded protein is CASSPTSGGESYEQYF. This chain connects TRBV5-4 to TRBJ2-7; 8 bases are shared with TRBD1. Per the germline V gene, CDR1 is SGHNT and CDR2 is YYREEE (reference sequence). J lost 1 base, V lost 4 bases, and 10 bases had no gene match. The CDR3 is made up of 16 amino acids.

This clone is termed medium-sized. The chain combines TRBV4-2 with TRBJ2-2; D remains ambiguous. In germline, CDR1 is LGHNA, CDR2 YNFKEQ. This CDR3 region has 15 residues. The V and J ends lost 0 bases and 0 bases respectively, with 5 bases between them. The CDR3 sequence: CASSQDTTNTGELFF. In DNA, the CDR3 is TGTGCCAGCAGCCAAGATACGACGAACACCGGGGAGCTGTTTTTT.

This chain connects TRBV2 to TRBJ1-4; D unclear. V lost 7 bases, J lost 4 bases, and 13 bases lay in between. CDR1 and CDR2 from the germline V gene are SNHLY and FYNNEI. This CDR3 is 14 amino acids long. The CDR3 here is CASKPDSYNEKLFF. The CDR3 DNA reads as TGTGCCAGCAAACCGGATTCGTATAATGAAAAACTGTTTTTT. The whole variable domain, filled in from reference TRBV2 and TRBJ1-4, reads EPEVTQTPSHQVTQMGQEVILRCVPISNHLYFYWYRQILGQKVEFLVSFYNNEISEKSEIFDDQFSVERPDGSNFTLKIRSTKLEDSAMYFCASKPDSYNEKLFFGSGTQLSVL.

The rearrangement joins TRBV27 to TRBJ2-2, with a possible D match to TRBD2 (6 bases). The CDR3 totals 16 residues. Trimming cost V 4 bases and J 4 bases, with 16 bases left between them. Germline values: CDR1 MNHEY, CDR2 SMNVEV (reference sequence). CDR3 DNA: TGTGCCAGCAGTTCTGTCGGGACTGGGCTCACCGGGGAGCTGTTTTTT. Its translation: CASSSVGTGLTGELFF.

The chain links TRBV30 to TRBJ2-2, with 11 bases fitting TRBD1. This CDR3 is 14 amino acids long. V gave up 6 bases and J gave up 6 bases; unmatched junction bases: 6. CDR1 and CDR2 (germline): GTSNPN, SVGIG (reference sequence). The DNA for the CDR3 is TGTGCCTGTACACGGGGACAGGGGGCCGGGGAGCTGTTTTTT. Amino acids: CACTRGQGAGELFF.

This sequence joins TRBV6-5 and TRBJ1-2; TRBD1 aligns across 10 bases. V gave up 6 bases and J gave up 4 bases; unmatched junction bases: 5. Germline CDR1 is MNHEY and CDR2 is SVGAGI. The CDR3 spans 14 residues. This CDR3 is CASSWDRGSYGYTF. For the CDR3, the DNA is TGTGCCAGCAGCTGGGACAGGGGATCCTATGGCTACACCTTC.

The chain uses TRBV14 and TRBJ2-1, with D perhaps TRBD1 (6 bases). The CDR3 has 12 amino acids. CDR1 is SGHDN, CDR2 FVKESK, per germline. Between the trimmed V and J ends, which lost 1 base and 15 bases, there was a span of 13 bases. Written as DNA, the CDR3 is TGTGCCAGCAGCCAAGGGCAGGGGCGTTGGTTCTTC. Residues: CASSQGQGRWFF.

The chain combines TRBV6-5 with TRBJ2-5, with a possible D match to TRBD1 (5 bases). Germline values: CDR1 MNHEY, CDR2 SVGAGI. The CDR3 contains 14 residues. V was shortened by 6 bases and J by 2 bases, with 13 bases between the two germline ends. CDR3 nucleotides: TGTGCCAGCAGCATCCAGGGCTCACAAGAGACCCAGTACTTC. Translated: CASSIQGSQETQYF.

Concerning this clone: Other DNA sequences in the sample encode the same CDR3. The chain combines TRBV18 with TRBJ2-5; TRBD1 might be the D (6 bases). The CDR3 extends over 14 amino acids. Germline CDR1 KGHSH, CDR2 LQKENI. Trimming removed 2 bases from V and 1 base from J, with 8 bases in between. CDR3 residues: CASSPRTAQETQYF. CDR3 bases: TGTGCCAGCTCACCAAGGACAGCCCAAGAGACCCAGTACTTC.

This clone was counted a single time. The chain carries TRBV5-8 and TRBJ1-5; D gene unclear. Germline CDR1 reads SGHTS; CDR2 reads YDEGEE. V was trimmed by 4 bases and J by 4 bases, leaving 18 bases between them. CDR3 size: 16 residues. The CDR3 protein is CASSPSAGVWNQPQHF. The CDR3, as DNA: TGTGCCAGCAGCCCCTCCGCCGGGGTTTGGAATCAGCCCCAGCATTTT.

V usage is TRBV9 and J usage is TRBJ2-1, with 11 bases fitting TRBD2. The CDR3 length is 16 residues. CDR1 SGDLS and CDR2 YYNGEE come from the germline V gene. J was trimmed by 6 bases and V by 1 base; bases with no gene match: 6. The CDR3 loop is CASSVKGTSGSNEQFF. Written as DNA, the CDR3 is TGTGCCAGCAGCGTAAAGGGTACTAGCGGGAGCAATGAGCAGTTCTTC.

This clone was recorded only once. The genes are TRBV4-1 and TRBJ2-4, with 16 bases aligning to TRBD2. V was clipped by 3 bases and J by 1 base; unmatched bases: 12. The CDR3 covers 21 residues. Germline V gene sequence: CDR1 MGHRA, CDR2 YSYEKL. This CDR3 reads CASSQAPGLAGGDEAKNIQYF. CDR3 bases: TGCGCCAGCAGCCAGGCGCCGGGACTAGCGGGAGGGGATGAGGCCAAAAACATTCAGTACTTC.

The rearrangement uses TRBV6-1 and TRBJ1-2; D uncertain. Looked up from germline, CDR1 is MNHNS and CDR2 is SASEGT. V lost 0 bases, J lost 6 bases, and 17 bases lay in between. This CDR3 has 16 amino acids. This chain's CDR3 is CASSEARRYLSHGYTF. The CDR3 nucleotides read TGTGCCAGCAGTGAAGCGCGCAGGTACCTATCCCATGGCTACACCTTC.

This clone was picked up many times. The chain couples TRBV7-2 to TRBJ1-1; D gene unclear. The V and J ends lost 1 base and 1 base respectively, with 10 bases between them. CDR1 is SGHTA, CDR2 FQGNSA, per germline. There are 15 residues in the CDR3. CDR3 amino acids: CASSLVGVENTEAFF. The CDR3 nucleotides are TGTGCCAGCAGCTTAGTCGGGGTGGAGAACACTGAAGCTTTCTTT.

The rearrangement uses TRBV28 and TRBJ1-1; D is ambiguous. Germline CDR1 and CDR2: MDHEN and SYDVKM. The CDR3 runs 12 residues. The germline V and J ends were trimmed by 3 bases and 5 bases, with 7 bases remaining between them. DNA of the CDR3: TGTGCCAGCAGTTTCCCCAGAACTGAAGCTTTCTTT. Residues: CASSFPRTEAFF.